The 4 T cell receptor beta chains below come from one sample, sequenced in a study of siplizumab effects on memory and regulatory T cells. TCRdb keeps only in-frame clones here, not all; method: immunoSEQ multiplex PCR. The data hold about 100,000 clones, with 91% observed a single time. Sequencing used CD4+ T cells sorted from blood. The receptors stem from a human donor in good health.

V gene TRBV6-6 combines with J gene TRBJ1-2; D unresolved. The germline V gene has CDR1 MNHNY and CDR2 SVGAGI (reference sequence). The CDR3 is 12 amino acids. V was pared by 5 bases and J by 4 bases, with 8 bases between. CDR3 in DNA: TGTGCCAGCAGTCAGGAGGTCTATGGCTACACCTTC. Translation: CASSQEVYGYTF.

The chain recombines TRBV4-1 with TRBJ2-7; a weak D match, TRBD2 (7 bases). The V end was cut by 0 bases, the J end by 3 bases, with 9 bases between. The CDR3 consists of 14 residues. CDR1 is MGHRA and CDR2 is YSYEKL in the germline V gene. The CDR3 loop is CASSQDGGRYEQYF. In DNA, the CDR3 is TGCGCCAGCAGCCAAGACGGGGGGCGCTACGAGCAGTACTTC.

The chain has TRBV28 and TRBJ2-2; D remains unclear. Germline V gene data show CDR1 as MDHEN and CDR2 as SYDVKM. The CDR3 extends over 12 amino acids. V was shortened by 5 bases and J by 10 bases, with 11 bases between the two germline ends. The DNA for the CDR3 is TGTGCCAGCAGTCACGGACGCGTGGAGCTGTTTTTT. This gives the protein CASSHGRVELFF.

The CDR3 DNA follows: TGCGCCAGCGGGGACAAGCTCTCTGGGGCCAACGTCCTGACTTTC. Its translation: CASGDKLSGANVLTF. The gene calls are TRBV5-1 and TRBJ2-6, with D maybe TRBD1 (6 bases). There are 15 residues in the CDR3. Trimming stripped 7 bases from V and 0 bases from J, with 11 bases between. CDR1 is SGHRS and CDR2 is YFSETQ in the germline V gene.